One sample yielded the 3 T cell receptor beta chains listed below, sequenced in a study of Ad26.COV2.S vaccination and SARS-CoV-2 variants. Repertoires were generated with immunoSEQ multiplex PCR, while TCRdb's copy carries only in-frame clones and drops some. The sample contains 300,000 to 400,000 clones, over 75% of which appear only once. The treatment denotes: over 15 received Ad26.COV2.S at low or high dose, single or two shots; 5 received placebo; per-sample allocation not given. The samples were gathered on day 63 after the first injection of vaccine or placebo. The sequencing here drew on peripheral blood, taken in a trial of Ad26.COV2.S vaccine versus placebo. These receptors were collected from a person aged 18-60 years who received the Ad26.COV2.S COVID-19 vaccine or a placebo.

The chain couples TRBV19 to TRBJ2-1, with D possibly called TRBD1 or TRBD2 (5 bases each). V was shortened by 5 bases and J by 9 bases, with 17 bases between the two germline ends. Germline V gives CDR1 LNHDA, CDR2 SQIVND (reference sequence). This CDR3 is built from 14 residues. In DNA form, the CDR3 reads TGTGCCAGTAGTGGCCAGGCCTCGAGGGGTGAGCAGTTCTTC. This codes for CASSGQASRGEQFF.

The V call is TRBV6-2 or TRBV6-3, the J call TRBJ1-5, with TRBD1 as a possible D gene (5 bases). CDR1 MNHEY and CDR2 SVGEGT come from the germline V gene. There are 14 residues in the CDR3. V lost 4 bases and J 7 bases, leaving 14 bases between the germline ends. DNA for the CDR3: TGTGCCAGCAGTTCCGTCGAAGACAGACAGCCCCAGCATTTT. It codes for CASSSVEDRQPQHF.

Regarding this clone: Sequence at one end of the junction differs from germline and may be a read error. The chain uses TRBV4-1 and TRBJ2-5, with 14 bases lining up with TRBD2. Germline loops: CDR1 MGHRA, CDR2 YSYEKL. The CDR3 consists of 14 residues. CDR3 DNA sequence: TGCGCCAGCAGCCCAGGGACTAGCGGGGGCCGATCCAACTTC. Protein product: CASSPGTSGGRSNF.